These T cell receptor beta chains were read from a single sample in a study of early T cells in non-severe SARS-CoV-2 infection. TCRdb reprocessed the 5' RACE reads via MiXCR and lists one record per CDR3 protein. The table has tens of thousands of distinct CDR3 sequences, roughly 18% seen once. The sequenced sample was whole blood, obtained at baseline. Receptor source: an adult who was a healthcare worker with PCR-confirmed SARS-CoV-2 infection or an uninfected control (not recorded which). Both conserved end residues are part of each CDR3. D genes are given only for firm matches. A clone size is listed for some rows: how often the clone was seen (once, few, many), or a class if it is expanded.

v_call	clone_size	j_call	d_call	cdr3_nt	cdr3_aa
TRBV20-1	.	TRBJ1-6	.	TGCAGTGCCAGCTCTGGGGCAAATTCACCCCTCCACTTT	CSASSGANSPLHF
TRBV11-2	.	TRBJ1-2	.	TGTGCCAGCAGACACGTCGGGGGAATGACTAACTATGGCTACACCTTC	CASRHVGGMTNYGYTF
TRBV6-6	many	TRBJ1-4	.	TGTGCCAGCAGTTACTCACTAAAGGAACTGTTTTTT	CASSYSLKELFF
TRBV18	.	TRBJ1-5	TRBD1	TGTGCCAGCTCACCAATGGGACAGGGGGTAGATCAGCCCCAGCATTTT	CASSPMGQGVDQPQHF
TRBV20-1	few	TRBJ2-7	TRBD1	TGCAGTGCCTCCGGGACAGGAGTCAACGAGCAGTACTTC	CSASGTGVNEQYF
TRBV29-1	.	TRBJ2-7	.	TGCAGCGGCGGGACTGCAAACGCCTACGAGCAGTACTTC	CSGGTANAYEQYF
TRBV18	few	TRBJ2-7	.	TGTGCCAGCTCACCACTCGGAGACGAGCAGTACTTC	CASSPLGDEQYF
TRBV5-6	many	TRBJ2-7	TRBD2	TGTGCCAGCAGCTTCTCCGGGACTAGCGGGGTACACTCCTACGAGCAGTACTTC	CASSFSGTSGVHSYEQYF
TRBV15	many	TRBJ2-3	TRBD2	TGTGCCACCAGCAGAGGGGGGGGTAGTAGCACAGATACGCAGTATTTT	CATSRGGGSSTDTQYF
TRBV15	few	TRBJ2-5	.	TGTGCCACCAGCTCCGAGAGGGGATTGGGAATTAGTGGGAACTTC	CATSSERGLGISGNF
TRBV23-1	many	TRBJ2-7	TRBD1	TGCGCCAGCAGACTCCCGGGACAGTTCGACTCCTACGAGCAGTACTTC	CASRLPGQFDSYEQYF
TRBV29-1	few	TRBJ1-2	.	TGCAGCGTCCAGGGGTCTGCTAACTATGGCTACACCTTC	CSVQGSANYGYTF
TRBV7-9	.	TRBJ1-1	.	TGTGCCAGCAGGAACGGACAGATGAACACTGAAGCTTTCTTT	CASRNGQMNTEAFF
TRBV7-9	.	TRBJ1-1	.	TGTGCCAGCAGCTCCACCCGGCAGAGCCCAGCTTTCTTT	CASSSTRQSPAFF
TRBV6-4	medium-sized	TRBJ2-3	.	TGTGCCAGCAGTGACCGGGCTAGCACAGATACGCAGTATTTT	CASSDRASTDTQYF
TRBV5-4	few	TRBJ1-1	.	TGTGCCAGCAGCTTGAACTTCGTAAGGAACACTGAAGCTTTCTTT	CASSLNFVRNTEAFF
TRBV29-1	few	TRBJ2-5	.	TGCAGCTCAACCTCGACACTCCAAGAGACCCAGTACTTC	CSSTSTLQETQYF
TRBV12-3/TRBV12-4	once	TRBJ2-6	.	TGTGTCAGCACAGGGATAAGCTCTGGGGCCAACGTCCTGACTTTC	CVSTGISSGANVLTF
TRBV3-1	once	TRBJ2-1	TRBD2	TGTGCCAGCAGCCGAAGAATGAGGGTAGCGGGGGGTGTCGGTGAGCAGTTCTTC	CASSRRMRVAGGVGEQFF
TRBV27	many	TRBJ1-5	.	TGTGCCAGCAGGGTTAAATCAAATCAATATCAGCCCCAGCATTTT	CASRVKSNQYQPQHF
TRBV5-1	few	TRBJ2-1	TRBD2	TGCGCCAGCAGCGTGACTAGCGGGAGCTCCTACAATGAGCAGTTCTTC	CASSVTSGSSYNEQFF
TRBV6-2/TRBV6-3	few	TRBJ1-2	.	TGTGCCAGCAGTTACCCCGGCAGCTCCATCTATGGCTACACCTTC	CASSYPGSSIYGYTF
TRBV10-1	.	TRBJ1-6	TRBD1	TGCGCCAGCAGTGAGCTACAGGGGGGATCGGTTTCACCCCTCCACTTT	CASSELQGGSVSPLHF
TRBV6-5	few	TRBJ2-7	TRBD1	TGTGCCAGCAGTAATCCGGGACAGGGACGCGAGCAGTACTTC	CASSNPGQGREQYF
TRBV12-3/TRBV12-4	.	TRBJ2-6	.	TGTGCCAGCAGTGCTCACGCTTCAGGGGCCAACGTCCTGACTTTC	CASSAHASGANVLTF
TRBV7-7	few	TRBJ2-2	.	TGTGCCAGCAGCTTACAACCGAACGGGGAGCTGTTTTTT	CASSLQPNGELFF
TRBV25-1	.	TRBJ1-1	TRBD1	TGTGCCAGCAGTGGCCGGGACAGGGGCCCTGAAGCTTTCTTT	CASSGRDRGPEAFF
TRBV20-1	.	TRBJ2-7	TRBD2	TGCAGTGGTACCGGGACTAGCGATAGGGAGCAGTACTTC	CSGTGTSDREQYF
TRBV12-3/TRBV12-4	.	TRBJ2-2	.	TGTGCCAGCAGTCCCTCGGTAGTACCCACCGGGGAGCTGTTTTTT	CASSPSVVPTGELFF
TRBV6-2/TRBV6-3	.	TRBJ2-2	.	TGTGCCAGCAGACTCAAGACAGGGAACACCGGGGAGCTGTTTTTT	CASRLKTGNTGELFF
TRBV7-8	.	TRBJ2-5	.	TGTGCCAGCAGCTTAATTGCAAGTTATTCATACCAAGAGACCCAGTACTTC	CASSLIASYSYQETQYF
TRBV12-3/TRBV12-4	.	TRBJ2-5	TRBD2	TGTGCCAGCAGTCCCGGACTAGCGGAGACGCTGGAGACCCAGTACTTC	CASSPGLAETLETQYF
TRBV11-2	few	TRBJ2-2	TRBD2	TGTGCCAGCAGCCCGACTAGCGGGCGGAACACCGGGGAGCTGTTTTTT	CASSPTSGRNTGELFF
TRBV29-1	few	TRBJ2-1	.	TGCAGCGTTGGAATTATCAGACTCTCCTACAATGAGCAGTTCTTC	CSVGIIRLSYNEQFF
TRBV11-2	few	TRBJ2-3	.	TGTGCCAGCAGCCCCGCTCGAGATACGCAGTATTTT	CASSPARDTQYF
TRBV6-6	.	TRBJ2-5	.	TGTGCCAGCAGTTTTGCGGGAAGTACCCAGTACTTC	CASSFAGSTQYF
TRBV7-2	few	TRBJ1-3	.	TGTGCCAGCAGCCCGCCCAGGGTTTCTGAAAACACCATATATTTT	CASSPPRVSENTIYF
TRBV9	few	TRBJ1-6	TRBD1	TGTGCCAGCAGCTACGGACAGGGTGGATCACCCCTCCACTTT	CASSYGQGGSPLHF
TRBV7-8	many	TRBJ2-3	TRBD2	TGTGCCAGCAGCTTAGTCCTAGCGGGAGGCACAGATACGCAGTATTTT	CASSLVLAGGTDTQYF
TRBV28	once	TRBJ2-7	.	TGTGCCAGCAGTCCCCGGGCCCCAGTTACCGAGCAGTACTTC	CASSPRAPVTEQYF
TRBV6-2/TRBV6-3	many	TRBJ1-5	.	TGTGCCAGCAGTCAAGGTACCAGGGGCTATCAGCCCCAGCATTTT	CASSQGTRGYQPQHF
TRBV27	few	TRBJ1-4	.	TGTGCCAGTAGCCGGGTGGTTAATGAAAAACTGTTTTTT	CASSRVVNEKLFF
TRBV19	few	TRBJ2-2	TRBD2	TGTGCCACCCAGAAACGGCTAGCGGGAGTTCCCGGGGAGCTGTTTTTT	CATQKRLAGVPGELFF
TRBV7-2	.	TRBJ2-7	.	TGTGCCAGCAGCTTATCAGGGCAGCCGCACTACGAGCAGTACTTC	CASSLSGQPHYEQYF
TRBV7-6	.	TRBJ2-3	.	TGTGCCAGCAGCTCGGTATTCCCCCCAGATACGCAGTATTTT	CASSSVFPPDTQYF
TRBV27	.	TRBJ1-1	.	TGTGCCAGCAGTTTCGGGGGGCAGAACACTGAAGCTTTCTTT	CASSFGGQNTEAFF